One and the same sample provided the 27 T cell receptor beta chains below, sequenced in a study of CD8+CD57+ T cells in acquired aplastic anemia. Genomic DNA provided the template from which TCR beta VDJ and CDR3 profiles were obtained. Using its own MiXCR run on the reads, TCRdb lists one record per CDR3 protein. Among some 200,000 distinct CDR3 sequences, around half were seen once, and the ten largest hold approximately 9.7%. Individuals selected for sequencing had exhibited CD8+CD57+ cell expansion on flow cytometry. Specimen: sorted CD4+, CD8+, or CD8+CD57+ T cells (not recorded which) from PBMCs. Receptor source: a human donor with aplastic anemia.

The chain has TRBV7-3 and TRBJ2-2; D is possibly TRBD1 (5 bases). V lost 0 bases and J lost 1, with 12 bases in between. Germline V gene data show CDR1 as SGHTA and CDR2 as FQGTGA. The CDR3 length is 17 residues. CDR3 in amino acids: CASSLTPLGRNTGELFF. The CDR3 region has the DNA TGTGCCAGCAGCTTAACCCCGCTGGGGCGGAACACCGGGGAGCTGTTTTTT.

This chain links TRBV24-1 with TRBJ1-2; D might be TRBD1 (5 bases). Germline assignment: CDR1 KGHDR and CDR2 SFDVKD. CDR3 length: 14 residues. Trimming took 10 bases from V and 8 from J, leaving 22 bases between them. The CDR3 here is CATGKAREDKGYTF. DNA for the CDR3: TGTGCCACAGGCAAGGCCCGGGAGGACAAGGGCTACACCTTC.

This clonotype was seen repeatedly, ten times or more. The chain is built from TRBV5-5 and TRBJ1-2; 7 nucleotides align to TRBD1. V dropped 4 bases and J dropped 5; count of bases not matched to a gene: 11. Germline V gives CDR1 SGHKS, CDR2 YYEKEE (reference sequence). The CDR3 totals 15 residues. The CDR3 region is CASSQSAGQSYGYTF. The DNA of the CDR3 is TGTGCCAGCAGCCAGTCGGCGGGACAGTCATATGGCTACACCTTC.

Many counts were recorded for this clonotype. The CDR3 DNA sequence: TGTGCCAGCATAAAGACTGGAAACACCATATATTTT. It specifies CASIKTGNTIYF. The chain is built from TRBV2 and TRBJ1-3; no firm D call. V lost 7 bases to trimming and J lost 2 bases, with 6 bases between them. The CDR3 consists of 12 residues. CDR1 and CDR2 (germline): SNHLY, FYNNEI.

The CDR3 spells CASRSYSSFLGDIQYF. CDR3 sequence (DNA): TGTGCCAGCAGGTCATACTCCTCGTTTCTAGGGGACATTCAGTACTTC. The V call is TRBV6-2 or TRBV6-3, the J call TRBJ2-4, with TRBD1 as a possible D gene (5 bases). From germline, CDR1 is MNHEY and CDR2 SVGEGT. The length of the CDR3 is 16 residues. Trimming shortened V by 6 bases and J by 8 bases, and 23 bases separated the two germline ends.

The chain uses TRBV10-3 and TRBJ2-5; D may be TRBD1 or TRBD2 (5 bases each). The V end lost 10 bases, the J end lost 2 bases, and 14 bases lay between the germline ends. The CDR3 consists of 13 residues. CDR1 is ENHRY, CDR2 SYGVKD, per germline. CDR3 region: CASRGTEQETQYF. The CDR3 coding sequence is TGTGCCAGCAGAGGGACGGAGCAAGAGACCCAGTACTTC.

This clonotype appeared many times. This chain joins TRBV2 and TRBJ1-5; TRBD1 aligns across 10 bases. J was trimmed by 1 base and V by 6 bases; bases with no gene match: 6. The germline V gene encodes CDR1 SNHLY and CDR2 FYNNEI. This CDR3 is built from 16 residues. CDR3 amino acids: CASRRDRGWSNQPQHF. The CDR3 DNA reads TGTGCCAGCAGGAGGGACAGGGGTTGGAGCAATCAGCCCCAGCATTTT.

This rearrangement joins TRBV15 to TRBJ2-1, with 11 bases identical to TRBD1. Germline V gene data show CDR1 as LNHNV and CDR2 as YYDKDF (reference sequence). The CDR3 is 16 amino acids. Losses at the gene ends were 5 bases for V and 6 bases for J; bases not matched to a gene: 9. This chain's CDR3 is CATSLRTGGWVNEQFF. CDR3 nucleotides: TGTGCCACCAGCTTACGGACAGGGGGCTGGGTCAATGAGCAGTTCTTC.

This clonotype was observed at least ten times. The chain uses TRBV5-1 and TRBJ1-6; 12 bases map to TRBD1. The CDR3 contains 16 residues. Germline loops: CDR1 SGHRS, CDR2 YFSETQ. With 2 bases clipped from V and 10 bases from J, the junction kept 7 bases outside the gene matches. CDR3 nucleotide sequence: TGCGCCAGCAGCTTAGAGGGACAGGGGGCTGAATCACCCCTCCACTTT. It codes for CASSLEGQGAESPLHF.

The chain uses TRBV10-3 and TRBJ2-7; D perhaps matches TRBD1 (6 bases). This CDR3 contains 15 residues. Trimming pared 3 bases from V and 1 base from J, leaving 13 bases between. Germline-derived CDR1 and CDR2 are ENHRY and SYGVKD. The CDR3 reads CAISDSDSLSYEQYF. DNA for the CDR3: TGTGCCATCAGTGATTCGGACAGTTTGTCCTACGAGCAGTACTTC.

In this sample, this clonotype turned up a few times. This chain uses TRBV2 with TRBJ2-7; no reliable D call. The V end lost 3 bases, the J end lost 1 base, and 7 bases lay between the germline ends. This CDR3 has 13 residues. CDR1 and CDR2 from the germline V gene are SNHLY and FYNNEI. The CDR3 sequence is CASSDPRSYEQYF. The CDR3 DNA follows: TGTGCCAGCAGTGACCCGAGATCCTACGAGCAGTACTTC.

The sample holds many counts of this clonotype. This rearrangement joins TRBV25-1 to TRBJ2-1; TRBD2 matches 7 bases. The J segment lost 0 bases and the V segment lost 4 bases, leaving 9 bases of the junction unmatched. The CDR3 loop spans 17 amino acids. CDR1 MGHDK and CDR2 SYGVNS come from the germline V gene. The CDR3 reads CASSGLRAGSSYNEQFF. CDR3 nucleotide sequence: TGTGCCAGCAGTGGCTTGCGAGCGGGAAGCTCCTACAATGAGCAGTTCTTC.

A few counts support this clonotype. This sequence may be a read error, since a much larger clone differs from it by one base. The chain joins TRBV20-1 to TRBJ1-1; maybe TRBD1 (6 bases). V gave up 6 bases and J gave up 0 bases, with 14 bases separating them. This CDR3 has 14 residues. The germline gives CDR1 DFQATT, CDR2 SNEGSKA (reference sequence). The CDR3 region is CSAKVDRLNTEAFF. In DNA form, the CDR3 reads TGCAGTGCAAAGGTCGACAGGTTGAACACTGAAGCTTTCTTT.

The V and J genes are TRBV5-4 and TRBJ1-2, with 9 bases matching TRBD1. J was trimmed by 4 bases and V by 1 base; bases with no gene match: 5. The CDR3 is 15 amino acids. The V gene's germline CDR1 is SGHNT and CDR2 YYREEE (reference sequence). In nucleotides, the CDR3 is TGTGCCAGCAGCTTGCGACAGGGGGAAGGCTATGGCTACACCTTC. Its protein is CASSLRQGEGYGYTF.

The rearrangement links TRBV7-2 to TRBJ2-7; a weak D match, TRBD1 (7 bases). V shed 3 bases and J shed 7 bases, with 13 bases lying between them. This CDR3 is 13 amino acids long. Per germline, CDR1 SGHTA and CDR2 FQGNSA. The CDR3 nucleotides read TGTGCCAGCAGCTTGGGCAGGGGGAGGGAGCAGTACTTC. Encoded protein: CASSLGRGREQYF.

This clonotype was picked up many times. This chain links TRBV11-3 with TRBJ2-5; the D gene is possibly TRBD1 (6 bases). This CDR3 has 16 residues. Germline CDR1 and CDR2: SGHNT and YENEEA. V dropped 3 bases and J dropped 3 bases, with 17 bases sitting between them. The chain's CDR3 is CASSFLPANREETQYF. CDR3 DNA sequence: TGTGCCAGCAGCTTCCTCCCCGCCAACAGGGAAGAGACCCAGTACTTC.

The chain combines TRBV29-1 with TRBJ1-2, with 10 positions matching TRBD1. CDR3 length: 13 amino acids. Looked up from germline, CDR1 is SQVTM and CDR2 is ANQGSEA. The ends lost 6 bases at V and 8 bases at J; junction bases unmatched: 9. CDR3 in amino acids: CSVTSGTGVGYTF. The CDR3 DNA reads TGCAGCGTGACCTCAGGGACAGGGGTAGGCTACACCTTC.

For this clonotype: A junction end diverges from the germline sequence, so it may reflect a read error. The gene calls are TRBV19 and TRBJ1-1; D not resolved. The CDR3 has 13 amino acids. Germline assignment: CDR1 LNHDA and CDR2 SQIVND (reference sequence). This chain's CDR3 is CASSIERVTEAFF. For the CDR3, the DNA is TGTGCCAGCAGTATCGAAAGGGTCACTGAAGCTTTCTTT.

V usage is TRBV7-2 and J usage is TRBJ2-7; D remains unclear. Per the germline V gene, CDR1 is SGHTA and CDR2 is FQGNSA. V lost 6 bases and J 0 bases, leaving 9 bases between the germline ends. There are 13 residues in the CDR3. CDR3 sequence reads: CASSSLSSYEQYF. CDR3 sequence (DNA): TGTGCCAGCAGTTCCTTAAGCTCCTACGAGCAGTACTTC.

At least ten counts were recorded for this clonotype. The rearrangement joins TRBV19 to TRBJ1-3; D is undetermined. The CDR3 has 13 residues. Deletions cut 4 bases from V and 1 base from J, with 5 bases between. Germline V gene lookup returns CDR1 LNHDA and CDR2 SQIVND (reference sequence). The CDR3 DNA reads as TGTGCCAGTAGTAGGGGATCTGGAAACACCATATATTTT. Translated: CASSRGSGNTIYF. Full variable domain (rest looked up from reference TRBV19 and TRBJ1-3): DGGITQSPKYLFRKEGQNVTLSCEQNLNHDAMYWYRQDPGQGLRLIYYSQIVNDFQKGDIAEGYSVSREKKESFPLTVTSAQKNPTAFYLCASSRGSGNTIYFGEGSWLTVV.

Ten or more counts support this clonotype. The CDR3 DNA sequence: TGTGCCAGCAGTTACCCCCTCAGGGAGTCCCTCCACTTT. It codes for CASSYPLRESLHF. V and J are TRBV6-6 and TRBJ1-6; tentatively, D is TRBD1 (5 bases). V dropped 2 bases and J dropped 14 bases, with 13 bases sitting between them. This CDR3 comprises 13 residues. Germline V CDR1 and CDR2: MNHNY, SVGAGI (reference sequence).

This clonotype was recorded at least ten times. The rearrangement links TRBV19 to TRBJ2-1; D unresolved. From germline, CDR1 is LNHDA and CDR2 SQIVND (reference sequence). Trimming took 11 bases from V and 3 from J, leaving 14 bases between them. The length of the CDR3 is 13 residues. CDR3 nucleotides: TGTGCCGGAGCAGGTGTGGTCTACAATGAGCAGTTCTTC. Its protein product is CAGAGVVYNEQFF.

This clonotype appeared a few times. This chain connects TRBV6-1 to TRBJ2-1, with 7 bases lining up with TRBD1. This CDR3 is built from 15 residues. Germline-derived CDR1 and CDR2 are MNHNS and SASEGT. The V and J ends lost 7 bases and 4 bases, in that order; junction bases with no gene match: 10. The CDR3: CASTPVTGYYNEQFF. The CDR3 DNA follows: TGTGCCAGCACTCCCGTGACAGGGTATTACAATGAGCAGTTCTTC.

The CDR3 spells CSAKPTTGPANTGELFF. The CDR3 bases are TGCAGTGCTAAACCCACTACCGGGCCGGCGAACACCGGGGAGCTGTTTTTT. The chain has TRBV20-1 and TRBJ2-2; D is unresolved. This CDR3 comprises 17 residues. CDR1 and CDR2 (germline): DFQATT, SNEGSKA (reference sequence). Trimming removed 4 bases from V and 0 bases from J, with 18 bases in between.

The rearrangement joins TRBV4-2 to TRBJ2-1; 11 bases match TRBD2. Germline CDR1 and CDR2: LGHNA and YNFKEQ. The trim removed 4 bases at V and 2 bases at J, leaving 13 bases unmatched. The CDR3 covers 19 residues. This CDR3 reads CASSRAGTSGHGAYNEQFF. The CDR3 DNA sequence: TGTGCCAGCAGCCGGGCCGGGACTAGCGGTCACGGGGCCTACAATGAGCAGTTCTTC.

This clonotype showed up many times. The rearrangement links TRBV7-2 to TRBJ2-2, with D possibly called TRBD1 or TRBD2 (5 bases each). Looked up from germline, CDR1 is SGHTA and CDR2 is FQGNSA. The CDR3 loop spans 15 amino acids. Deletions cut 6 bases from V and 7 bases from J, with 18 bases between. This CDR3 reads CASRGMGRDGGELFF. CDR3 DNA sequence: TGTGCCAGCAGAGGGATGGGACGGGATGGCGGGGAGCTGTTTTTT.

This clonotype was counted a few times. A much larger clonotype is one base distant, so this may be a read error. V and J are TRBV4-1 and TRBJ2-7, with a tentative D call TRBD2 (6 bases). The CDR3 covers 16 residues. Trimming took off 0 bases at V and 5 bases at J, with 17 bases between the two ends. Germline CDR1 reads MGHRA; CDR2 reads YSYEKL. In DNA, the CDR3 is TGCGCCAGCAGCCAAGATAGGGCTATCGGGAGCCACGAGCAGTACTTC. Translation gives CASSQDRAIGSHEQYF.